The entry below describes one T cell receptor beta chain. Its specificity is unknown. These data belong to a study of cytomegalovirus exposure and HLA in healthy donors. Study findings and constraints: Within the data, a cluster of highly shared sequence variants was likely a sequencing artifact. Exclusion as indistinguishable affected some V segments, including TRBV6-2 and TRBV6-3. Most TCR sequences proved rare, with some public TCRs found in many donors. Prior analysis indicated that the majority of TCR beta V segments exhibited productivity approximately 90% or approximately 30% of the time.

In the PCR, 60 Vbeta and 13 Jbeta primers were used. The data were produced by immunoSEQ multiplex PCR, yet TCRdb's version contains in-frame clones alone and is incomplete. The sample has roughly 200,000 clones, 79% seen once. This CDR3 has 14 amino acids. The V end was cut by 6 bases, the J end by 5 bases, with 16 bases between. Germline V lookup: CDR1 MGHRA, CDR2 YSYEKL. This sequence was found in a woman in her twenties or thirties in good health and CMV-seropositive. Sequenced sample: PBMCs. The chain is built from TRBV4-1 and TRBJ1-2; TRBD1 is a possible D gene (5 bases). CDR3 in amino acids: CASSQPTARYGYTF. CDR3 bases: TGCGCCAGCAGTCAACCGACAGCCAGGTATGGCTACACCTTC.